This T cell receptor (beta chain) emerged from a study of blood T cell repertoires in COVID-19. Authors' data handling: How many nucleated cells were present was estimated from reference gene primer amplification. The assay was immunoSEQ multiplex PCR, and TCRdb's table has in-frame clones only and misses some. The V and J calls and clone size are taken from that table; D and trimming were inferred from the DNA. The sample has roughly 250,000 clones, 75% to 95% seen once. The study assigned cohorts using participant-reported clinical history. Between the trimmed V and J ends, which lost 2 bases and 4 bases, there was a span of 8 bases. This CDR3 comprises 13 residues. Per germline, CDR1 MNHEY and CDR2 SVGAGI.

The sequence came from a woman between 18 and 29 years old who had recovered from COVID-19. This chain uses TRBV6-5 with TRBJ1-2, with a possible D match to TRBD1 (5 bases). The specimen was PBMCs or T cells enriched from blood (not recorded which). The CDR3 sequence is CASSYIQGYGYTF. The CDR3 bases are TGTGCCAGCAGTTACATTCAGGGCTATGGCTACACCTTC.